Below, 10 T cell receptor beta chains from the same sample are listed, as sequenced in a study of shared T cell receptors in the human thymus. Using immunoSEQ multiplex PCR, the repertoire was profiled, and TCRdb retains in-frame clones only, with some absent. In the table there are under 700,000 clones, around three quarters of which are singletons. The same data also contributed to another study, on human thymus T cells.

Sequenced input: thymocytes. The receptors stem from a boy under two years old with a congenital heart defect.

This rearrangement joins TRBV5-6 to TRBJ2-1; 7 bases match TRBD2. This CDR3 is built from 15 residues. Germline CDR1 reads SGHDT; CDR2 reads YYEEEE. The V gene end was trimmed by 3 bases and the J gene end by 6 bases; junction bases not matched to a gene: 9. As DNA, the CDR3 is TGTGCCAGCAGCTCCGGGACTACAGAGGGCAATGAGCAGTTCTTC. Translation: CASSSGTTEGNEQFF.

The table lists this clone with a few counts. The V gene is TRBV19, the J gene TRBJ1-3, with 8 bases that match TRBD1. Germline values: CDR1 LNHDA, CDR2 SQIVND (reference sequence). The CDR3 extends over 16 amino acids. Losses at the gene ends were 6 bases for V and 4 bases for J; bases not matched to a gene: 11. The CDR3 loop is CASSLPGQGGGNTIYF. CDR3 DNA: TGTGCCAGTAGCCTCCCCGGACAGGGAGGAGGAAACACCATATATTTT.

This clone has just a few counts. The gene calls are TRBV7-9 and TRBJ2-7; a possible D gene is TRBD1 (5 bases). CDR1 and CDR2 from the germline V gene are SEHNR and FQNEAQ (reference sequence). The CDR3 is 13 residues long. With 2 bases removed from V and 6 bases from J, the gap between germline ends came to 11 bases. In DNA form, the CDR3 reads TGTGCCAGCAGCTTATTCCAGGGAACCGAGCAGTACTTC. This codes for CASSLFQGTEQYF.

The chain uses TRBV10-1 and TRBJ2-7; 8 bases are a match to TRBD1. Germline values: CDR1 WNHNN, CDR2 SYGVQD (reference sequence). The CDR3 has 15 residues. V trimming: 8 bases; J trimming: 1 base; junction bases outside the gene matches: 10. The CDR3 DNA follows: TGCGCCAGCCACCCAGGGGGGACAGGATCCTACGAGCAGTACTTC. Its protein is CASHPGGTGSYEQYF.

The V and J genes are TRBV9 and TRBJ2-4; 13 bases are a match to TRBD2. V shed 3 bases and J 3 bases; nucleotides not matched to a gene: 18. This CDR3 is built from 21 residues. Germline V gene sequence: CDR1 SGDLS, CDR2 YYNGEE. The DNA for the CDR3 is TGTGCCAGCAGCGCGGGACTAGCGGGATTCAACAACCCCGGGGGCAAAAACATTCAGTACTTC. It translates to CASSAGLAGFNNPGGKNIQYF.

The rearrangement uses TRBV4-2 and TRBJ2-3; 11 bases fit TRBD2. With 0 bases clipped from V and 0 bases from J, the junction kept 2 bases outside the gene matches. Germline V lookup: CDR1 LGHNA, CDR2 YNFKEQ. CDR3 length: 17 residues. As DNA, the CDR3 is TGTGCCAGCAGCCAAGAGGGACTAGCGGCTAGCACAGATACGCAGTATTTT. It yields the protein CASSQEGLAASTDTQYF.

The chain joins TRBV15 to TRBJ2-7; 9 nucleotides line up with TRBD2. J lost 3 bases, V lost 2 bases, and 5 bases had no gene match. Germline lookup yields CDR1 LNHNV and CDR2 YYDKDF (reference sequence). The CDR3 contains 15 residues. The CDR3 region has the DNA TGTGCCACCAGCAGACATCGACTAGCGGACTACGAGCAGTACTTC. Protein product: CATSRHRLADYEQYF.

With respect to this clone: Relative to the germline gene, one junction end is altered; a read error may explain this. This rearrangement joins TRBV29-1 to TRBJ2-1; D is possibly TRBD2 (6 bases). The CDR3 is 10 amino acids. The germline V gene encodes CDR1 SQVTM and CDR2 ANQGSEA. CDR3 region: CSGVGTSVLF. The CDR3 coding sequence is TGCAGCGGAGTAGGGACTTCCGTCCTCTTC.

The V call is TRBV4-2, the J call TRBJ2-1, with 9 bases that match TRBD2. Germline values: CDR1 LGHNA, CDR2 YNFKEQ. This CDR3 comprises 17 residues. J gave up 7 bases and V 3 bases, and 13 bases lay outside the gene matches. In DNA, the CDR3 is TGTGCCAGCAGCCATCAGATTCTAGCGGGACGCGAGAATGAGCAGTTCTTC. Translating gives CASSHQILAGRENEQFF.

J is TRBJ2-1 and V is TRBV7-6; TRBD2 matches at 10 bases. The CDR3 extends over 15 amino acids. The J segment lost 9 bases and the V segment lost 5 bases, leaving 10 bases of the junction unmatched. Germline values: CDR1 SGHVS, CDR2 FNYEAQ. The DNA for the CDR3 is TGTGCCAGCAGCGAGCAGCGGGAGGGCCAAGGTGAGCAGTTCTTC. This translates into CASSEQREGQGEQFF.